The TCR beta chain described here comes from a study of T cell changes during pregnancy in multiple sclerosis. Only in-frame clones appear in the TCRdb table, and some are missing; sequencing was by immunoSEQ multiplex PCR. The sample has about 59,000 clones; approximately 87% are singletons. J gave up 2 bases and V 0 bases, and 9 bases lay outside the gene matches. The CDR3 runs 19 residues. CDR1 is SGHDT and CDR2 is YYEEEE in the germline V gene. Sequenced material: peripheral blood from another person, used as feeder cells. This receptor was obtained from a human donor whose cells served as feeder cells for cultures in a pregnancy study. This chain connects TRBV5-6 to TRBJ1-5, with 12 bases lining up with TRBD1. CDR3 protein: CASSLGRDRGQLRNQPQHF. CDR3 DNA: TGTGCCAGCAGCTTGGGGCGGGACAGGGGGCAGCTGCGCAATCAGCCCCAGCATTTT.